This TCR beta chain was identified during a study of cytomegalovirus exposure and HLA in healthy donors. Vbeta (60) and Jbeta (13) primers were used in the PCR. TCRdb's table, derived via immunoSEQ multiplex PCR, lists solely in-frame clones and lacks some. The top ten clones hold 3.5% to 4% of a sample with fewer than 250,000 clones, around 73% of them seen once. A few counts support this clone. Its antigen is unknown. Study results and limitations: Most likely, a cluster of highly shared sequence variants arose as a sequencing artifact. A later examination showed that TCR association rates differed by HLA locus, with DRB1 most and HLA-C fewest. Researchers catalogued about 150 TCR beta chains as cytomegalovirus-associated.

V shed 8 bases and J 6 bases; nucleotides not matched to a gene: 7. Per the germline V gene, CDR1 is MDHEN and CDR2 is SYDVKM. The CDR3 covers 12 residues. The sequenced sample consisted of PBMCs. V usage is TRBV28 and J usage is TRBJ2-7; 7 positions match TRBD1. The clonotype originates from a male donor in good health and CMV-seronegative. The CDR3 reads CASLIAGGEQYF. The CDR3 DNA sequence: TGTGCCAGCCTTATCGCAGGGGGCGAGCAGTACTTC.